What follows are 15 T cell receptor beta chains derived from one specimen sequenced in a study of control samples from healthy donors and cancer patients. Clones were read by immunoSEQ multiplex PCR, and TCRdb kept only the in-frame ones, dropping some. The top ten clones hold 4.9% of a sample with roughly 140,000 clones, around 90% of them seen once. The source material was blood. Every receptor here comes from a man aged 25 to 40 in good health.

This rearrangement joins TRBV7-2 to TRBJ2-7; D is perhaps TRBD1 (7 bases). With 2 bases removed from V and 2 bases from J, the gap between germline ends came to 10 bases. In germline, CDR1 is SGHTA, CDR2 FQGNSA. This CDR3 spans 14 amino acids. The CDR3 reads CASSLSRGAYEQYF. In nucleotides, the CDR3 is TGTGCCAGCAGCTTAAGCAGGGGGGCCTACGAGCAGTACTTC. Based on the CDR3 plus reference TRBV7-2 and TRBJ2-7, the full variable domain is GAGVSQSPSNKVTEKGKDVELRCDPISGHTALYWYRQSLGQGLEFLIYFQGNSAPDKSGLPSDRFSAERTGGSVSTLTIQRTQQEDSAVYLCASSLSRGAYEQYFGPGTRLTVT.

This clone has only a few counts. The chain recombines TRBV6-6 with TRBJ2-4, with a possible D match to TRBD1 (6 bases). Trimming pared 6 bases from V and 2 bases from J, leaving 17 bases between. The CDR3 length is 16 residues. CDR1 is MNHNY, CDR2 SVGAGI, per germline (reference sequence). This CDR3 reads CASSPPQGIPKNIQYF. CDR3 coding DNA: TGTGCCAGCAGCCCACCACAGGGAATTCCCAAAAACATTCAGTACTTC.

The rearrangement joins TRBV6-5 to TRBJ1-2, with 11 bases aligning to TRBD1. Germline-derived CDR1 and CDR2 are MNHEY and SVGAGI. CDR3 length equals 13 residues. The ends lost 6 bases at V and 8 bases at J; junction bases unmatched: 5. CDR3 sequence: CASSWTGGLGYTF. The CDR3 bases are TGTGCCAGCAGCTGGACAGGGGGCTTAGGCTACACCTTC.

V and J are TRBV3-1 (or the pseudogene TRBV3-2) and TRBJ2-7; D not resolved. Trimming stripped 0 bases from V and 3 bases from J, with 6 bases between. The CDR3 sequence is 13 residues long. Germline V gene lookup returns CDR1 LGHDT and CDR2 YNNKEL (reference sequence). CDR3 sequence (DNA): TGTGCCAGCAGCCAAGATCCGGGCTACGAGCAGTACTTC. It encodes CASSQDPGYEQYF.

The chain is built from TRBV7-2 and TRBJ2-4; perhaps TRBD2 as D (5 bases). The germline CDR1 and CDR2 sequences are SGHTA and FQGNSA. This CDR3 has 18 amino acids. The ends were cut back, 3 bases at V and 0 bases at J, with 18 bases in the middle. CDR3 residues: CASSFHEGRKLAKNIQYF. CDR3 DNA sequence: TGTGCCAGCAGCTTTCACGAGGGCCGAAAACTAGCCAAAAACATTCAGTACTTC.

The CDR3 sequence is CAISDDSDEQFF. CDR3 in DNA: TGTGCCATCAGTGATGACTCTGATGAGCAGTTCTTC. The chain has TRBV10-3 and TRBJ2-1; no reliable D call. Germline CDR1 reads ENHRY; CDR2 reads SYGVKD. Trimming pared 3 bases from V and 8 bases from J, leaving 8 bases between. The CDR3 loop spans 12 amino acids.

The rearrangement joins TRBV5-1 to TRBJ1-6; D is uncertain. Germline loops: CDR1 SGHRS, CDR2 YFSETQ. The V and J ends lost 5 bases and 8 bases respectively, with 14 bases between them. The CDR3 runs to 14 residues. CDR3 residues: CASRPVPWDSPLHF. In DNA, the CDR3 is TGCGCCAGCAGGCCCGTTCCATGGGATTCACCCCTCCACTTT.

The chain carries TRBV24-1 and TRBJ1-3; a possible D gene is TRBD1 (6 bases). Germline assignment: CDR1 KGHDR and CDR2 SFDVKD. This CDR3 is built from 14 residues. The V and J ends lost 4 bases and 1 base respectively, with 7 bases between them. The CDR3 DNA reads TGTGCCACCAGTGAGGGGGCTTCTGGAAACACCATATATTTT. It yields the protein CATSEGASGNTIYF.

The chain joins TRBV5-6 to TRBJ1-6, with 8 nucleotides matching TRBD1. V was clipped by 3 bases and J by 1 base; unmatched bases: 6. Germline CDR1 and CDR2: SGHDT and YYEEEE. The CDR3 is 17 amino acids. CDR3 residues: CASSYGQGGSYNSPLHF. The CDR3 region has the DNA TGTGCCAGCAGCTATGGACAGGGTGGTTCCTATAATTCACCCCTCCACTTT.

The chain is built from TRBV3-1 (or the pseudogene TRBV3-2) and TRBJ2-4; perhaps TRBD2 as D (6 bases). The CDR3 extends over 18 amino acids. Trimming took 2 bases from V and 3 from J, leaving 20 bases between them. Germline V lookup: CDR1 LGHDT, CDR2 YNNKEL (reference sequence). The CDR3 reads CASSQNPWAGWDKNIQYF. The CDR3 DNA reads as TGTGCCAGCAGCCAAAACCCGTGGGCGGGATGGGACAAAAACATTCAGTACTTC.

The chain combines TRBV27 with TRBJ2-3; the match to TRBD2 covers 7 bases. After removal of 1 base from V and 1 base from J, the junction contained 5 bases not matched to a gene. This CDR3 has 16 residues. Germline assignment: CDR1 MNHEY and CDR2 SMNVEV (reference sequence). DNA of the CDR3: TGTGCCAGCAGTTTATTAGGGGCGGGGGGCACAGATACGCAGTATTTT. The encoded protein is CASSLLGAGGTDTQYF.

Here the CDR3 DNA reads TGTGCCAGCAGCGTAGCAGCAGGGGGCCTCTACGAGCAGTACTTC. Amino acid sequence: CASSVAAGGLYEQYF. The gene calls are TRBV9 and TRBJ2-7, with 8 positions matching TRBD1. V lost 0 bases to trimming and J lost 3 bases; unmatched junction nucleotides: 5. CDR1 and CDR2 from the germline V gene are SGDLS and YYNGEE. The length of the CDR3 is 15 residues. Filled out from reference TRBV9 and TRBJ2-7, the complete variable domain reads DSGVTQTPKHLITATGQRVTLRCSPRSGDLSVYWYQQSLDQGLQFLIQYYNGEERAKGNILERFSAQQFPDLHSELNLSSLELGDSALYFCASSVAAGGLYEQYFGPGTRLTVT.

The rearrangement joins TRBV7-8 to TRBJ2-7, with D unresolved. In germline, CDR1 is SGHVS, CDR2 FQNEAQ. The CDR3 loop spans 12 amino acids. V lost 1 base, J lost 2 bases, and 3 bases lay in between. CDR3: CASSLVTYEQYF. CDR3 DNA sequence: TGTGCCAGCAGCTTAGTTACCTACGAGCAGTACTTC. Filled out from reference TRBV7-8 and TRBJ2-7, the complete variable domain reads GAGVSQSPRYKVAKRGQDVALRCDPISGHVSLFWYQQALGQGPEFLTYFQNEAQLDKSGLPSDRFFAERPEGSVSTLKIQRTQQEDSAVYLCASSLVTYEQYFGPGTRLTVT.

This clone is a singleton in its sample. The chain uses TRBV2 and TRBJ1-1; tentatively, D is TRBD1 (5 bases). The CDR3 loop spans 15 amino acids. V lost 6 bases and J lost 2, with 16 bases in between. Germline CDR1 and CDR2: SNHLY and FYNNEI. The CDR3: CASRTGTGRNTEAFF. The CDR3 DNA reads TGTGCCAGCAGAACCGGGACGGGACGTAACACTGAAGCTTTCTTT.

The chain is built from TRBV18 and TRBJ2-5; TRBD2 matches 9 bases. CDR3 length: 15 residues. The germline gives CDR1 KGHSH, CDR2 LQKENI. V gave up 2 bases and J gave up 2 bases; unmatched junction bases: 3. Written as DNA, the CDR3 is TGTGCCAGCTCACCAAGCCTAGCGGGGCAAGAGACCCAGTACTTC. Translation: CASSPSLAGQETQYF.